This TCR beta chain comes out of a study of T-cell memory formation after mild COVID-19. Study in general: Clustering of TCRs was largely donor specific. Study findings and constraints: Clones shrinking between day 15 and 85 showed a balanced CD4/CD8 split, and those that grew later tilted toward CD4+.

The 5'RACE method, run with constant-segment primers, produced TCR alpha and TCR beta cDNA libraries (carrying sample barcodes and UMIs). TCRdb re-called the 5' RACE reads through MiXCR, storing one row per CDR3 protein. The sample contains 400,000 to 500,000 distinct CDR3 sequences, 24% of which appear only once. To note about this clonotype: The antigen is not known.

Per germline, CDR1 SGHKS and CDR2 YYEKEE (reference sequence). Trimming at V came to 3 bases and at J to 4 bases, leaving 13 bases not matched to a gene. The CDR3 length is 16 residues. V is TRBV5-5 and J is TRBJ2-7; 7 bases are a match to TRBD1. The specimen sequenced was PBMCs or a T cell subset sorted from them (not recorded which). The TCR sequence derives from an adult woman who had mild COVID-19 (a few samples of this study predate the infection). Cell type and time point are not known. DNA of the CDR3: TGTGCCAGCAGCTCGACAGGGTCTAGCCTCCTTTACGAGCAGTACTTC. Translated, it gives CASSSTGSSLLYEQYF.